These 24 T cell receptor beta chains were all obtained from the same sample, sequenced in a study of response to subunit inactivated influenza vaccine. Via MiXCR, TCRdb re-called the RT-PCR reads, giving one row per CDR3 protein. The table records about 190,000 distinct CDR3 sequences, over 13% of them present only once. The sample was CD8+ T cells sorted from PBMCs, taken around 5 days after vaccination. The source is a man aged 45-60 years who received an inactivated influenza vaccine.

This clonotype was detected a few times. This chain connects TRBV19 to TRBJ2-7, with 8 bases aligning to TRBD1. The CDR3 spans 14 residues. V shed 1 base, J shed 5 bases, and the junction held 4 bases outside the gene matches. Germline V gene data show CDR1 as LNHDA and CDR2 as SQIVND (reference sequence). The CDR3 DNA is TGTGCCAGTAGTATAGGACAGGGGAGTCACGAGCAGTACTTC. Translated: CASSIGQGSHEQYF.

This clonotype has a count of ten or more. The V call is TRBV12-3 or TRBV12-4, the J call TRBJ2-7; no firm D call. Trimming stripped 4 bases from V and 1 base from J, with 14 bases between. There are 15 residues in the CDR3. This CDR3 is CASSSTWTNSYEQYF. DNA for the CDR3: TGTGCCAGCAGTTCAACTTGGACCAATTCCTACGAGCAGTACTTC.

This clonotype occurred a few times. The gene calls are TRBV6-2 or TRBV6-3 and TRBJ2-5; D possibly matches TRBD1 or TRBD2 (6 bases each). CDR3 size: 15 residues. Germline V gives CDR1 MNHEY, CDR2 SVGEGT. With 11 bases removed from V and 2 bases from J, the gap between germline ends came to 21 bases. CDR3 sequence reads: CASVRETGPQETQYF. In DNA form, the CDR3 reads TGTGCCTCTGTCCGGGAGACAGGCCCTCAAGAGACCCAGTACTTC.

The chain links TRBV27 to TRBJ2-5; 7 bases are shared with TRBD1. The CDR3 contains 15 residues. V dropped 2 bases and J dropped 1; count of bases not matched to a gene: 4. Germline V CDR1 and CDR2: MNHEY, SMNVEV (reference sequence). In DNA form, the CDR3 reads TGTGCCAGCAGTTTAGGGACAGCCGGCCAAGAGACCCAGTACTTC. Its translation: CASSLGTAGQETQYF.

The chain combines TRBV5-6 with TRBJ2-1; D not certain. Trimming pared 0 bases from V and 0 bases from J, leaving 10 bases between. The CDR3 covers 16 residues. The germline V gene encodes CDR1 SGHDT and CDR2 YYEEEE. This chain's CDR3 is CASSLGAAFSYNEQFF. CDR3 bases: TGTGCCAGCAGCTTGGGGGCGGCTTTCTCCTACAATGAGCAGTTCTTC.

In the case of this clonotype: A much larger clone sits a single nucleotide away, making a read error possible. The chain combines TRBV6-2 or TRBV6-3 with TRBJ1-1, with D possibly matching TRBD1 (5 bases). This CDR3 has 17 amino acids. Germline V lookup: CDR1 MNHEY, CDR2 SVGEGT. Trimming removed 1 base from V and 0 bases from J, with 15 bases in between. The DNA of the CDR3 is TGTGCCAGCAGTTACTTCGGACATGATGATATGAACACTGAAGCTTTCTTT. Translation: CASSYFGHDDMNTEAFF.

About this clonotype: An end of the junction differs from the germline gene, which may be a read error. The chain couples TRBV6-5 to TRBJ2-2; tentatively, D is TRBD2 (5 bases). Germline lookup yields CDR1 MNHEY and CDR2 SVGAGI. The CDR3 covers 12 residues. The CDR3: CASSYFSGELIF. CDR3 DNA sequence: TGTGCCAGCAGTTACTTCTCCGGGGAGCTGATTTTT.

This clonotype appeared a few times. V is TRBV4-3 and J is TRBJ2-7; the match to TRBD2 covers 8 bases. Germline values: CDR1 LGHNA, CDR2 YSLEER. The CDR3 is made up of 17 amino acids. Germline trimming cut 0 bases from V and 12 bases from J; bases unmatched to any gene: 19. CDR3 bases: TGCGCCAGCAGCCAAGAGGTGGGGATTAGCGGGGAAGGGGGTCTGTACTTC. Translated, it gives CASSQEVGISGEGGLYF.

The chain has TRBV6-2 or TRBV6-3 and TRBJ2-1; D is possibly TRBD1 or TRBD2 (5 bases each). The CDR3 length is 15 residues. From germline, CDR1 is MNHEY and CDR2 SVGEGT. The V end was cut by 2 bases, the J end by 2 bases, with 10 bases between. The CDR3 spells CASSYGGSPYNEQFF. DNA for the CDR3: TGTGCCAGCAGTTACGGGGGATCCCCCTACAATGAGCAGTTCTTC.

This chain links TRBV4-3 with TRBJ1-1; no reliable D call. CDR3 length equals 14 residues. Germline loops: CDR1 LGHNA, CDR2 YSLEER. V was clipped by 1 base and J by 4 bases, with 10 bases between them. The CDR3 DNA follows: TGCGCCAGCAGCCAAGGGCGACGGGGCACTGAAGCTTTCTTT. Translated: CASSQGRRGTEAFF.

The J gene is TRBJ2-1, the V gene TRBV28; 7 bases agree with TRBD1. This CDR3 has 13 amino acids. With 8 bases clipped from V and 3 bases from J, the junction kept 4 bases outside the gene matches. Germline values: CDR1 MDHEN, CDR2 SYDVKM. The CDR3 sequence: CASGDRDYNEQFF. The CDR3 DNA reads TGTGCCAGCGGAGACAGGGACTACAATGAGCAGTTCTTC.

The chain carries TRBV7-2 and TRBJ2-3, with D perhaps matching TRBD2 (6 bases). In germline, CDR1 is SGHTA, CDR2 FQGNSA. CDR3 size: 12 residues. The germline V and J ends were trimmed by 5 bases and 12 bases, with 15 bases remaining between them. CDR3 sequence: CASSGTFVEQYF. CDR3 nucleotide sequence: TGTGCCAGCAGCGGGACTTTTGTCGAACAGTATTTT. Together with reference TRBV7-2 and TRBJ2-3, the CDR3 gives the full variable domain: GAGVSQSPSNKVTEKGKDVELRCDPISGHTALYWYRQSLGQGLEFLIYFQGNSAPDKSGLPSDRFSAERTGGSVSTLTIQRTQQEDSAVYLCASSGTFVEQYFGPGTRLTVL.

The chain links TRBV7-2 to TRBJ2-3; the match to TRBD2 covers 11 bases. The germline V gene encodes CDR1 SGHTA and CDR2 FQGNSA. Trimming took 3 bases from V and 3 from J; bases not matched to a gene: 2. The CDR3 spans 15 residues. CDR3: CASSFTSGSTDTQYF. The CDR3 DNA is TGTGCCAGCAGCTTTACTAGCGGGAGTACAGATACGCAGTATTTT.

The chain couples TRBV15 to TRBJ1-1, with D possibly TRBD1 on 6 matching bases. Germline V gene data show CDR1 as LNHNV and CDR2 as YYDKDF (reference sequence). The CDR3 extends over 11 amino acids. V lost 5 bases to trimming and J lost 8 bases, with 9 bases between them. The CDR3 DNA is TGTGCCACCAGCTTAGACAGGGAAGCTTTCTTT. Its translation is CATSLDREAFF. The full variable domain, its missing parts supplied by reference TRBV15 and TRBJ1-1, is DAMVIQNPRYQVTQFGKPVTLSCSQTLNHNVMYWYQQKSSQAPKLLFHYYDKDFNNEADTPDNFQSRRPNTSFCFLDIRSPGLGDTAMYLCATSLDREAFFGQGTRLTVV.

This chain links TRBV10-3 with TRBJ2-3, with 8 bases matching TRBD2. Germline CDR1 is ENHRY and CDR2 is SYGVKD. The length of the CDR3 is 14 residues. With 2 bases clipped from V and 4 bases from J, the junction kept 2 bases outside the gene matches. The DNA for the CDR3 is TGTGCCATCAGTGAGGAACTAGCGGCAGATACGCAGTATTTT. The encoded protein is CAISEELAADTQYF.

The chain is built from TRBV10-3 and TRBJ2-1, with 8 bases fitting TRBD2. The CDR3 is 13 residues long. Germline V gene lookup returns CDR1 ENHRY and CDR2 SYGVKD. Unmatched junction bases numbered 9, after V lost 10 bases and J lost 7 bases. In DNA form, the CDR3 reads TGTGCCACCGCTCCGGGACTAGTAAATGAGCAGTTCTTC. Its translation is CATAPGLVNEQFF.

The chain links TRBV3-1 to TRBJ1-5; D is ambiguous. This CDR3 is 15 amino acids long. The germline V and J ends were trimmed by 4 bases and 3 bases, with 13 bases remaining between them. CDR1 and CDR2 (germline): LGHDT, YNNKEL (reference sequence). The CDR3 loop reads CASSPLGGYNQPQHF. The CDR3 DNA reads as TGTGCCAGCAGCCCTTTAGGTGGCTACAATCAGCCCCAGCATTTT.

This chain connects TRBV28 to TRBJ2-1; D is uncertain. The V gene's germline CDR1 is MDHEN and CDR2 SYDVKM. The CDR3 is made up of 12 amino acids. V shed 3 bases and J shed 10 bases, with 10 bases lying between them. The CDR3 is CASSFLWAEQFF. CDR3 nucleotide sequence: TGTGCCAGCAGTTTCCTGTGGGCGGAGCAGTTCTTC. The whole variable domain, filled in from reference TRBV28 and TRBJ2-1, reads DVKVTQSSRYLVKRTGEKVFLECVQDMDHENMFWYRQDPGLGLRLIYFSYDVKMKEKGDIPEGYSVSREKKERFSLILESASTNQTSMYLCASSFLWAEQFFGPGTRLTVL.

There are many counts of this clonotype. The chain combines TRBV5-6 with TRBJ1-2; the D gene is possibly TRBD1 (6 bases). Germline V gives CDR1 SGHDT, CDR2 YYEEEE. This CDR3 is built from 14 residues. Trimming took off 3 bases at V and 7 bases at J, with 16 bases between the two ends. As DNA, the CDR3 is TGTGCCAGCAGCTACGGACAGTCGTATCCTGGCTACACCTTC. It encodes CASSYGQSYPGYTF. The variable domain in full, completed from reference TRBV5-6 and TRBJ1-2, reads DAGVTQSPTHLIKTRGQQVTLRCSPKSGHDTVSWYQQALGQGPQFIFQYYEEEERQRGNFPDRFSGHQFPNYSSELNVNALLLGDSALYLCASSYGQSYPGYTFGSGTRLTVV.

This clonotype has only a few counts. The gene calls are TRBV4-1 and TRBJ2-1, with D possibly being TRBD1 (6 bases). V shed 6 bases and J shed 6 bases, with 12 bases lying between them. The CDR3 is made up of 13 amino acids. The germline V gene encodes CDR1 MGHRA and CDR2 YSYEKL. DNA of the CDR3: TGCGCCAGCAGGCTAACAGGGAGCAATGAGCAGTTCTTC. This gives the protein CASRLTGSNEQFF.

CDR3 amino acids: CASSLRGLAVPTYEQYF. The CDR3 nucleotides are TGTGCCAGCAGCTTACGAGGTCTAGCGGTCCCTACCTACGAGCAGTACTTC. The rearrangement uses TRBV11-2 and TRBJ2-7; 7 nucleotides match TRBD2. The germline CDR1 and CDR2 sequences are SGHAT and FQNNGV. V lost 2 bases and J lost 2; bases outside the gene matches: 12. This CDR3 has 17 amino acids. The full variable domain, completed using reference TRBV11-2 and TRBJ2-7, is EAGVAQSPRYKIIEKRQSVAFWCNPISGHATLYWYQQILGQGPKLLIQFQNNGVVDDSQLPKDRFSAERLKGVDSTLKIQPAKLEDSAVYLCASSLRGLAVPTYEQYFGPGTRLTVT.

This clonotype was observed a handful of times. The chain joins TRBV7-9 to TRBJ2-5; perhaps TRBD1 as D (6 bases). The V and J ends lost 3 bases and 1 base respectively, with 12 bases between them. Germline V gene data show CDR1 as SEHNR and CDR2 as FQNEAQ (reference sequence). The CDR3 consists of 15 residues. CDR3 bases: TGTGCCAGCAGCTTGTCGGACAGTCCCCAAGAGACCCAGTACTTC. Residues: CASSLSDSPQETQYF.

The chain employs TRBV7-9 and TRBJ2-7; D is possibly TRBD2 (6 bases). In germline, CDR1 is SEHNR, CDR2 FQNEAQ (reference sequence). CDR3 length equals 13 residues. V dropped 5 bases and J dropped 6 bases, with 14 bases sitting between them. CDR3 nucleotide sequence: TGTGCCAGCAGCCACGGTGGGGGACTCGAGCAGTACTTC. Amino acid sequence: CASSHGGGLEQYF.

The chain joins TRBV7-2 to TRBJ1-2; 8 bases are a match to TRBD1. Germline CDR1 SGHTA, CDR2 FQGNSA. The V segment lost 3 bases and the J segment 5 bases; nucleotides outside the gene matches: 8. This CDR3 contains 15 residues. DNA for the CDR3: TGTGCCAGCAGCTTGACAGGGGCCCCAGAGTATGGCTACACCTTC. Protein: CASSLTGAPEYGYTF.